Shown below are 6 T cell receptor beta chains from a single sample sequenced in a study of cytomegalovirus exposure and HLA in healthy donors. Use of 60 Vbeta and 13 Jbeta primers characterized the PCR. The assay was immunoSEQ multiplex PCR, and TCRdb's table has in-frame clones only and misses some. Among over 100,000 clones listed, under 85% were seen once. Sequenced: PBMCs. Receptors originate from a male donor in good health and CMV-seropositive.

CDR3 sequence reads: CASRRGRPDNSPLHF. As DNA, the CDR3 is TGTGCCAGTAGAAGGGGGCGCCCGGATAATTCACCCCTCCACTTT. V gene TRBV19 combines with J gene TRBJ1-6; 7 bases are a match to TRBD1. Germline CDR1 and CDR2: LNHDA and SQIVND (reference sequence). With 6 bases clipped from V and 5 bases from J, the junction kept 7 bases outside the gene matches. CDR3 length equals 15 residues. The whole variable domain, filled in from reference TRBV19 and TRBJ1-6, reads DGGITQSPKYLFRKEGQNVTLSCEQNLNHDAMYWYRQDPGQGLRLIYYSQIVNDFQKGDIAEGYSVSREKKESFPLTVTSAQKNPTAFYLCASRRGRPDNSPLHFGNGTRLTVT.

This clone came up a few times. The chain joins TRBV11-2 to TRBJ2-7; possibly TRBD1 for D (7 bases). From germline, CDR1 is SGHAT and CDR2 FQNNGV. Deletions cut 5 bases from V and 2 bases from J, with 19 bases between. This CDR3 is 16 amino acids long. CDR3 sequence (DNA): TGTGCCAGCAGCCGTCGAGGGGGGACAGCGACCTACGAGCAGTACTTC. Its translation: CASSRRGGTATYEQYF.

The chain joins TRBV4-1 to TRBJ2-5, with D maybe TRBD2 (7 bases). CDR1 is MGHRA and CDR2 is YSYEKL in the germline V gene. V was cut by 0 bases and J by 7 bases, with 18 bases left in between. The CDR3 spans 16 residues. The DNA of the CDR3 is TGCGCCAGCAGCCAAGAAACAACCGGGGGGCCCGGGACCCAGTACTTC. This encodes CASSQETTGGPGTQYF.

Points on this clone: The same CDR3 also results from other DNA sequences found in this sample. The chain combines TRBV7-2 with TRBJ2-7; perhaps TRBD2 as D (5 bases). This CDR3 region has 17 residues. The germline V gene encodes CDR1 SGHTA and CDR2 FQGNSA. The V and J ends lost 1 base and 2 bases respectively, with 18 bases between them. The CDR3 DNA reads TGTGCCAGCAGCTTAGGAGGGTATGGAGCGGCAACCTACGAGCAGTACTTC. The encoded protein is CASSLGGYGAATYEQYF.

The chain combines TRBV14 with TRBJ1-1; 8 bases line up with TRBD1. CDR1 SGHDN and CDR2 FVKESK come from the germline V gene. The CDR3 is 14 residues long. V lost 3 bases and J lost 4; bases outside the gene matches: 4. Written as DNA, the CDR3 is TGTGCCAGCAGCCACAGGGGGCTCGGCACTGAAGCTTTCTTT. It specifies CASSHRGLGTEAFF.

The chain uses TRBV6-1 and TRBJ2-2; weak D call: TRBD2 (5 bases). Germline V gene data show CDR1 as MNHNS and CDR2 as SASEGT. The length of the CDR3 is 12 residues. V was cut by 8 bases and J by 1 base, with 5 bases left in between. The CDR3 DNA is TGTGCCAGCGGACTGAACACCGGGGAGCTGTTTTTT. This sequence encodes CASGLNTGELFF.